Listed below are T cell receptor beta chains from one sample, sequenced in a study of PD-L1 blockade in urothelial cancer. Sequencing used immunoSEQ multiplex PCR; TCRdb keeps in-frame clones, though not all of them. The sample consists of about 50,000 clones, 80% to 90% of them appearing once. Sequenced material: PBMCs, taken around atezolizumab (anti-PD-L1) treatment. The receptor set was obtained from a man aged 65 to 79 with urothelial cancer. CDR3s include the opening cysteine and the closing phenylalanine or tryptophan. A D gene is named only where the DNA matches it firmly. Size tells how often a clone was seen (once, few, many) or the class of an expanded clone, and some rows leave it out.

TRBJ1-3 | NA | TRBV9 | NA | TGTGCCAGCAGCGTAGATTTGGCAGGCCACTCTGGAAACACCATATATTTT | CASSVDLAGHSGNTIYF
TRBJ1-4 | NA | TRBV2 | NA | TGTGCCAGCAGCCGGGATTTCACTAATGAAAAACTGTTTTTT | CASSRDFTNEKLFF
TRBJ1-2 | few | TRBV19 | TRBD1 | TGTGCCAGTAGTATAACCCTCCGGGACAGGGCCAATGGCTACACCTTC | CASSITLRDRANGYTF
TRBJ2-5 | few | TRBV2 | TRBD1 | TGTGCCAGCAGTGAGGGACAGGCTGAGACCCAGTACTTC | CASSEGQAETQYF
TRBJ1-2 | NA | TRBV4-2 | NA | TGTGCCAGCAGAGGAAGGGAGGCAGGGTCTAACTATGGCTACACCTTC | CASRGREAGSNYGYTF
TRBJ2-6 | few | TRBV4-1 | NA | TGCGCCAGCAGCCCTTCACTCACAGGGAGTGGGGCCAACGTCCTGACTTTC | CASSPSLTGSGANVLTF
TRBJ2-7 | NA | TRBV9 | TRBD1 | TGTGCCAGCATAACAGGGGGCTACGAGCAGTACTTC | CASITGGYEQYF
TRBJ1-1 | NA | TRBV19 | TRBD1 | TGTGCCAGTAGTTCCCGGACAGGTGGGGGTCCCACTGAAGCTTTCTTT | CASSSRTGGGPTEAFF
TRBJ2-7 | NA | TRBV6-1 | NA | TGTGCCAGCAGTGAATATGGCGGCGCTCCCTACGAGCAGTACTTC | CASSEYGGAPYEQYF
TRBJ2-1 | NA | TRBV2 | TRBD2 | TGTGCCAGCAGTATACCAGCGGGGACCGGAAGAAGCTCCTACAATGAGCAGTTCTTC | CASSIPAGTGRSSYNEQFF
TRBJ1-2 | NA | TRBV6-6 | NA | TGTGCCAGCAGCCCCCCGGGATACTATGGCTACACCTTC | CASSPPGYYGYTF
TRBJ1-1 | NA | TRBV18 | TRBD1 | TGTGCCAGCTCACCAGGGACAGGGGGACTAAACACTGAAGCTTTCTTT | CASSPGTGGLNTEAFF
TRBJ1-5 | NA | TRBV7-6 | NA | TGTGCCAGCAGCTTAGGGACACTAAATCAGCCCCAGCATTTT | CASSLGTLNQPQHF
TRBJ2-5 | many | TRBV5-1 | TRBD2 | TGCGCCAGCAGCTCCGGGACTAGCGGGAGTTATGAGACCCAGTACTTC | CASSSGTSGSYETQYF
TRBJ2-7 | NA | TRBV5-6 | TRBD2 | TGTGCCAGCAGCTTGGGCCCTAGCGGGTACGAGCAGTACTTC | CASSLGPSGYEQYF
TRBJ2-7 | NA | TRBV7-9 | TRBD2 | TGTGCCAGCAGCGCCCAGCTAGCGGGAGTCCCCTACGAGCAGTACTTC | CASSAQLAGVPYEQYF
TRBJ2-7 | once | TRBV5-4 | TRBD2 | TGTGCCAGCAGCTGCTTTTATCTTTGGACTAGCGGGAGTCGAACCTACGAGCAGTACTTC | CASSCFYLWTSGSRTYEQYF
TRBJ2-1 | NA | TRBV5-1 | TRBD2 | TGCGCCAGCAGCTTGATTAGCGGGGGGGCCCCTTCCTACAATGAGCAGTTCTTC | CASSLISGGAPSYNEQFF
TRBJ2-7 | NA | TRBV4-1 | NA | TGCGCCAGCTCCCGCGACCTACAGGGTAATTACGAGCAGTACTTC | CASSRDLQGNYEQYF
TRBJ1-2 | NA | TRBV29-1 | NA | TGCAGCGTTGAAGATAAAGCATACTATGGCTACACCTTC | CSVEDKAYYGYTF
TRBJ1-1 | few | TRBV7-8 | TRBD1 | TGTGCCAGCACCGGACAGGGCCTGCCCACTGAAGCTTTCTTT | CASTGQGLPTEAFF
TRBJ1-2 | NA | TRBV7-2 | NA | TGTGCCAGCAGCTTACAACCTGCCTCGCGGGGGAACTATGGCTACACCTTC | CASSLQPASRGNYGYTF
TRBJ1-2 | NA | TRBV7-9 | NA | TGTGCCAGCAGCTCCGTTAACTATGGCTACACCTTC | CASSSVNYGYTF
TRBJ1-1 | NA | TRBV29-1 | NA | TGCAGCGTCATACCCGTGGGGGGGAACACTGAAGCTTTCTTT | CSVIPVGGNTEAFF
TRBJ2-7 | NA | TRBV5-6 | TRBD1 | TGTGCCAGCAGCCTCCCGGGACAGCCTCTTTGGGAGCAGTACTTC | CASSLPGQPLWEQYF
TRBJ1-1 | few | TRBV7-2 | NA | TGTGCCAGCAGCTTAGGTGCGAGGGAGCACACTGAAGCTTTCTTT | CASSLGAREHTEAFF
TRBJ2-3 | NA | TRBV9 | NA | TGTGCCAGCAGCGCTCCTCTACGGGGATACGGAGATACGCAGTATTTT | CASSAPLRGYGDTQYF
TRBJ2-4 | NA | TRBV4-2 | TRBD2 | TGTGCCAGCAGCCAAGAGGATCCTAGCGGGGGTAGTTCTGTGTACTTC | CASSQEDPSGGSSVYF
TRBJ1-1 | NA | TRBV6-5 | TRBD1 | TGTGCCAGCAGGGACGACAGGGACAGGGCTTTCTTT | CASRDDRDRAFF
TRBJ2-2 | NA | TRBV5-4 | TRBD1 | TGTGCCAGCAGCCCTGGGACAGTCCCGTCGAACACCGGGGAGCTGTTTTTT | CASSPGTVPSNTGELFF
TRBJ2-3 | once | TRBV19 | TRBD2 | TGTGCCAGTAGTGCGGGACTAGTGGTGGATACGCAGTATTTT | CASSAGLVVDTQYF
TRBJ2-6 | once | TRBV18 | TRBD1 | TGTGCCAGCTCCCACAGGGGGGAGAGGGCCAACGTCCTGACTTTC | CASSHRGERANVLTF
TRBJ2-7 | NA | TRBV29-1 | NA | TGCAGCGTCTCCCTTGTTTCCTACGAGCAGTACTTC | CSVSLVSYEQYF